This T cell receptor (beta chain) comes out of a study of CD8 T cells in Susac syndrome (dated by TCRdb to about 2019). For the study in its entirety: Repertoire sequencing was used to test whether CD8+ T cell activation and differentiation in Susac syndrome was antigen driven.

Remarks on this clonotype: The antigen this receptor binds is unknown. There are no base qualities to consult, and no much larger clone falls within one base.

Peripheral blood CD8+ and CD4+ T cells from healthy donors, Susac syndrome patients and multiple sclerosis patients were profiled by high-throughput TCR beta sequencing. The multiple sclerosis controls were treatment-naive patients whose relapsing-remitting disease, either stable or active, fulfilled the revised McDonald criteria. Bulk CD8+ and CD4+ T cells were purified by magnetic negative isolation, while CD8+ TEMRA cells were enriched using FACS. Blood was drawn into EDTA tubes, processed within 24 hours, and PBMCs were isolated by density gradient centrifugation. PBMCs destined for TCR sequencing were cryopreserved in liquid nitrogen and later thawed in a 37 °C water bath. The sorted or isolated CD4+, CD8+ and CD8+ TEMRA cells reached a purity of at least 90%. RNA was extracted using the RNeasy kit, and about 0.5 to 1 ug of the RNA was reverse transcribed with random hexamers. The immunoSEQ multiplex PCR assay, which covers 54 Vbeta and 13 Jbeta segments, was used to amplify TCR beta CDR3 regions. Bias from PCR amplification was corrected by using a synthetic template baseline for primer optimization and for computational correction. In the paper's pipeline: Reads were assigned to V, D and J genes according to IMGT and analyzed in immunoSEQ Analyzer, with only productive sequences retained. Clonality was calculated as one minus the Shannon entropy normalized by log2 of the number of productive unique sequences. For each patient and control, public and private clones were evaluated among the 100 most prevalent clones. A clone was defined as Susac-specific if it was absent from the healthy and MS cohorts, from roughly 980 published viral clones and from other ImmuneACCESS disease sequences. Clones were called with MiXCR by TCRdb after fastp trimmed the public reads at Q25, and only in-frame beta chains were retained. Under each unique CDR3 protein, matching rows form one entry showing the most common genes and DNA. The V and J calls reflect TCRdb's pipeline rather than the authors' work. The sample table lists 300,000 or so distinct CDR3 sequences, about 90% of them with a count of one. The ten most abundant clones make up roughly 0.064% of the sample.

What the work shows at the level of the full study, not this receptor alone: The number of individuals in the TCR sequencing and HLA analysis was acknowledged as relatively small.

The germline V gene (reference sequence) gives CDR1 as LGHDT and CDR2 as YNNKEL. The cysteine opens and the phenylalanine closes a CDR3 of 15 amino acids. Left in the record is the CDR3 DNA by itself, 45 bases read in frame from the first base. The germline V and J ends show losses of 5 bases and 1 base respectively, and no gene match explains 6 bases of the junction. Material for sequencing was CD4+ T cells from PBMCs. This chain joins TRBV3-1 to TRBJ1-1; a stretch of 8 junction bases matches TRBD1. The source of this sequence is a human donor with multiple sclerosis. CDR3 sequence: CASSFRGPKNTEAFF. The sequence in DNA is TGTGCCAGCAGCTTCAGGGGGCCGAAGAACACTGAAGCTTTCTTT.